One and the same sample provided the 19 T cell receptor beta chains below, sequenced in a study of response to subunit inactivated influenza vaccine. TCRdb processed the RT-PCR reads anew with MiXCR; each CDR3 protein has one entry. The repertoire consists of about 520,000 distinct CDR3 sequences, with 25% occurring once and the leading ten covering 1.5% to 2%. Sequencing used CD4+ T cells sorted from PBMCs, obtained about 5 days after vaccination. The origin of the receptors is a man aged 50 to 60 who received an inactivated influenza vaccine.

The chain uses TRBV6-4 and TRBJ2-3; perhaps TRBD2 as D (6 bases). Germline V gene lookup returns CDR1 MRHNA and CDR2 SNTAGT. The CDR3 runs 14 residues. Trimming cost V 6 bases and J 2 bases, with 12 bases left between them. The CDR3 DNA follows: TGTGCCAGCAGGCGGGATTACGCCACAGATACGCAGTATTTT. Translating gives CASRRDYATDTQYF.

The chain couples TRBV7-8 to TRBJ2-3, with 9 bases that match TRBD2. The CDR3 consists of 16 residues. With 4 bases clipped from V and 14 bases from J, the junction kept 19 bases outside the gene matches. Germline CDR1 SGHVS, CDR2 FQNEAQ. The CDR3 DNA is TGTGCCAGCAGCTCCCAGACCGGGACTAGCCCACCGGTCGGGTATTTT. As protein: CASSSQTGTSPPVGYF.

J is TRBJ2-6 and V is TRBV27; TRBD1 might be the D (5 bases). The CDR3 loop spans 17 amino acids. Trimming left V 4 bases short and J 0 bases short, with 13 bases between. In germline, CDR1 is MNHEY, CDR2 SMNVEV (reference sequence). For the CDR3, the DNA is TGTGCCAGCAGTTCAGACAGAACAAACTCTGGGGCCAACGTCCTGACTTTC. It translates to CASSSDRTNSGANVLTF.

CDR3 coding DNA: TGCGCCAGCAGCCCGGGGGGTCTCGGCTCCTACGAGCAGTACTTC. It codes for CASSPGGLGSYEQYF. The rearrangement joins TRBV5-1 to TRBJ2-7; TRBD2 aligns across 7 bases. This CDR3 contains 15 residues. V lost 4 bases and J lost 0; bases outside the gene matches: 7. CDR1 SGHRS and CDR2 YFSETQ come from the germline V gene.

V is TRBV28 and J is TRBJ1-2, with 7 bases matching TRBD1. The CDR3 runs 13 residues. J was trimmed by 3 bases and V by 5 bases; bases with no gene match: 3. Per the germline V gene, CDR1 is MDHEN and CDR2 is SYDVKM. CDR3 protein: CASSGGQHYGYTF. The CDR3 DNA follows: TGTGCCAGCAGTGGGGGACAGCACTATGGCTACACCTTC.

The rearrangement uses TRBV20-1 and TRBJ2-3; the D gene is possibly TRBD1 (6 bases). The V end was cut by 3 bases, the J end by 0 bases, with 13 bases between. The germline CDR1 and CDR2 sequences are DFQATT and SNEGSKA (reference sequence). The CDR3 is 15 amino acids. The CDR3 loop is CSASLDRSSTDTQYF. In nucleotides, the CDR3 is TGCAGTGCTAGTTTGGACAGATCTAGCACAGATACGCAGTATTTT.

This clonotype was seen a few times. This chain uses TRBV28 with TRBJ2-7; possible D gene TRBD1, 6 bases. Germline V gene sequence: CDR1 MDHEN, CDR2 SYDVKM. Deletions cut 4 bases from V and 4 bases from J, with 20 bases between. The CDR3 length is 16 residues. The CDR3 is CASSSLGQYIPYEQYF. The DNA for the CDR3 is TGTGCCAGCAGTTCTTTAGGACAGTACATCCCATACGAGCAGTACTTC.

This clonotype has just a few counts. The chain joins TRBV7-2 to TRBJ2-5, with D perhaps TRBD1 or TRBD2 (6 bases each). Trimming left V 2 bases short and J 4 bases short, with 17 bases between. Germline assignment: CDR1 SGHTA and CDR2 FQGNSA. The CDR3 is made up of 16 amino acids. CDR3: CASSLLGGYNLETQYF. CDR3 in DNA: TGTGCCAGCAGCTTACTAGGGGGGTATAACCTAGAGACCCAGTACTTC.

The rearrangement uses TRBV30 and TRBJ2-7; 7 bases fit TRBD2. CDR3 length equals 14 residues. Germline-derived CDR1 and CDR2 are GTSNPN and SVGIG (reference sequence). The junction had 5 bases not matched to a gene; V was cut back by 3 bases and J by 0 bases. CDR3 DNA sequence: TGTGCCTGGAGGCCCGGGAGGAGCTCCTACGAGCAGTACTTC. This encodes CAWRPGRSSYEQYF.

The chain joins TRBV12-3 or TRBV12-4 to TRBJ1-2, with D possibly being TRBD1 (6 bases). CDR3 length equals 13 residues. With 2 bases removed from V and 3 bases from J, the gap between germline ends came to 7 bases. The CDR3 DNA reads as TGTGCCAGCAGTTTAAGGGGGTACTATGGCTACACCTTC. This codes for CASSLRGYYGYTF.

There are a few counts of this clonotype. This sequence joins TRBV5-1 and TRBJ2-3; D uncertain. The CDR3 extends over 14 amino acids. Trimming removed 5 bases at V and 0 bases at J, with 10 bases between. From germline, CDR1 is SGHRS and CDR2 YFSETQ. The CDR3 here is CASRYGRSTDTQYF. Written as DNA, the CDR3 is TGCGCCAGCAGATACGGACGGAGCACAGATACGCAGTATTTT.

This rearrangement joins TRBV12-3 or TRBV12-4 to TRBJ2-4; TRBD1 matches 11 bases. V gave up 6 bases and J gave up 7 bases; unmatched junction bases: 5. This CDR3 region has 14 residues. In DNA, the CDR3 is TGTGCCAGCAGCACGAGGGACAGGGGGAACATTCAGTACTTC. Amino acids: CASSTRDRGNIQYF.

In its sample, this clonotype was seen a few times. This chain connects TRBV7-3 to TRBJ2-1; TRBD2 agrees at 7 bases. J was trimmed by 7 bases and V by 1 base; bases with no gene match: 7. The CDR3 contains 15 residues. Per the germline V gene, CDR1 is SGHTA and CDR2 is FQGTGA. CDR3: CASSLMGGSANEQFF. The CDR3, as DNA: TGTGCCAGCAGCTTAATGGGCGGGAGTGCTAATGAGCAGTTCTTC.

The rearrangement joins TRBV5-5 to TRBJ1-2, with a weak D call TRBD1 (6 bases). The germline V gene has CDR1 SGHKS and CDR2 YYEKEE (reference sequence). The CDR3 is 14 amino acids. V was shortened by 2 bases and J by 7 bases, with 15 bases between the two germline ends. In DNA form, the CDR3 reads TGTGCCAGCAGCTTCACGGGACAAATGGGTGGCTACACCTTC. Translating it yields CASSFTGQMGGYTF.

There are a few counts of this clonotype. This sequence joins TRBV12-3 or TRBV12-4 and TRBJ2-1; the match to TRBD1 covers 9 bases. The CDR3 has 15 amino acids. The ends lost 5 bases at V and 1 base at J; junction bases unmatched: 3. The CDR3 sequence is CASSAGTGSYNEQFF. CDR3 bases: TGTGCCAGCAGTGCCGGGACAGGGTCCTACAATGAGCAGTTCTTC.

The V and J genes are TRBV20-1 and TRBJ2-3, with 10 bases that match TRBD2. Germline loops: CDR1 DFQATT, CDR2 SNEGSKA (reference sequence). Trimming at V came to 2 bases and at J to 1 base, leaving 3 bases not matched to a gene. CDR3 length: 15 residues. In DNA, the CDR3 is TGCAGTGCTAGATCCGGACTAGCGGGCACAGATACGCAGTATTTT. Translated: CSARSGLAGTDTQYF.

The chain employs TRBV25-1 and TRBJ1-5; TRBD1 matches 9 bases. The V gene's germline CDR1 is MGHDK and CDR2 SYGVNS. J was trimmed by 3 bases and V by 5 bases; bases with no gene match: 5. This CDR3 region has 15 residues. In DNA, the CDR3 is TGTGCCAGCAGTAGGACAGGGGCATACAATCAGCCCCAGCATTTT. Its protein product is CASSRTGAYNQPQHF.

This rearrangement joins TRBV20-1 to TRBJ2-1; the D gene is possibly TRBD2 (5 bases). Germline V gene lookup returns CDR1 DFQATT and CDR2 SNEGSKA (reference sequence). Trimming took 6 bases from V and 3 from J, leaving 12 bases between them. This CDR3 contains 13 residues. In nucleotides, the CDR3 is TGCAGTGCAAGCGGACTGATCTACAATGAGCAGTTCTTC. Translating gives CSASGLIYNEQFF.

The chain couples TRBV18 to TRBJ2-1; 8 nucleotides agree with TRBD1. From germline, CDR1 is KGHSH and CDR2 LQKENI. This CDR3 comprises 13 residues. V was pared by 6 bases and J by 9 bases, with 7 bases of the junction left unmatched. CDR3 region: CASSQGQGLEQFF. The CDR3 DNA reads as TGTGCCAGCTCCCAAGGACAGGGCCTTGAGCAGTTCTTC.